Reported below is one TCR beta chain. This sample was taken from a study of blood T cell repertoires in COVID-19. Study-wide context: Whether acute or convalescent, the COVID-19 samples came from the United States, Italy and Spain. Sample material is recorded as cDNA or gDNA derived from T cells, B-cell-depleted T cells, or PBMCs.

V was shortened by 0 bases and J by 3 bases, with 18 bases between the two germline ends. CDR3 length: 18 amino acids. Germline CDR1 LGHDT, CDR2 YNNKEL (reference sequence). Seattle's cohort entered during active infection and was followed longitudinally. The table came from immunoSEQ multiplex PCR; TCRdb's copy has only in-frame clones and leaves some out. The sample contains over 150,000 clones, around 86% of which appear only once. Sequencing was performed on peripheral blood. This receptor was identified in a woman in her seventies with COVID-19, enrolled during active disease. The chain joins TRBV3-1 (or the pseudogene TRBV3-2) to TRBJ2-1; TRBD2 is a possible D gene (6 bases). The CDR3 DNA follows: TGTGCCAGCAGCCAAGATCCGGATTATGGGAGGAACTACAATGAGCAGTTCTTC. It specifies CASSQDPDYGRNYNEQFF.